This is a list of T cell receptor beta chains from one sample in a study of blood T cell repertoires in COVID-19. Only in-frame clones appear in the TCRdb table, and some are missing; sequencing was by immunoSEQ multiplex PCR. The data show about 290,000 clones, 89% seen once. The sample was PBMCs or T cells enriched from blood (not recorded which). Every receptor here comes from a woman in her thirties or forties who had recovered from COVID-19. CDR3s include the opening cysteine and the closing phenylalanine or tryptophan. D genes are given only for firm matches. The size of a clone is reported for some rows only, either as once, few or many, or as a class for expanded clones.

DNA: TGTGCCAGCAGCCCCCGGTGGAATTCACCCCTCCACTTT; CDR3: CASSPRWNSPLHF; size: -; J: TRBJ1-6; D: -; V: TRBV9
DNA: TGTGCCAGCAGCATCAATGCTGGCCAGCGGATGGCTTTCTTT; CDR3: CASSINAGQRMAFF; size: -; J: TRBJ1-1; D: -; V: TRBV7-2
DNA: TGTGCCAGCAGCGGGCTAGCGGGAAACTACGAGCAGTACTTC; CDR3: CASSGLAGNYEQYF; size: -; J: TRBJ2-7; D: TRBD2; V: TRBV7-2
DNA: TGTGCCAGCAGTTCGACTAGCGGGAGGATCCAAGAGACCCAGTACTTC; CDR3: CASSSTSGRIQETQYF; size: -; J: TRBJ2-5; D: TRBD2; V: TRBV2
DNA: TGCAGCGTTGAAGGAATGGCGGGACCCTACAATGAGCAGTTCTTC; CDR3: CSVEGMAGPYNEQFF; size: -; J: TRBJ2-1; D: -; V: TRBV29-1
DNA: TGTGCCAGCAGCTCCGCCGGGACAGGTAATCAGCCCCAGCATTTT; CDR3: CASSSAGTGNQPQHF; size: -; J: TRBJ1-5; D: TRBD1; V: TRBV7-8
DNA: TGTGCCAGCAGCCCACAAAGAGGTGGAGGCTACGAGCAGTACTTC; CDR3: CASSPQRGGGYEQYF; size: -; J: TRBJ2-7; D: -; V: TRBV7-2
DNA: TGTGCCAGCAGTTCGAAGCCGGGACAGGGGATGGGTGGCTACACCTTC; CDR3: CASSSKPGQGMGGYTF; size: -; J: TRBJ1-2; D: TRBD1; V: TRBV6-5
DNA: TGTGCCAGCAGCTTAGCAGTCGGGACAGGTGTCTACGAGCAGTACTTC; CDR3: CASSLAVGTGVYEQYF; size: -; J: TRBJ2-7; D: TRBD1; V: TRBV7-2
DNA: TGTGCCAGCAGGGCGACAGGACGGCGAGCCTACGAGCAGTACTTC; CDR3: CASRATGRRAYEQYF; size: -; J: TRBJ2-7; D: -; V: TRBV6-5
DNA: TGTGCCAGCTCACCAGCCCTCGGCGGGGGGTCAACCTACGAGCAGTACTTC; CDR3: CASSPALGGGSTYEQYF; size: -; J: TRBJ2-7; D: TRBD2; V: TRBV18
DNA: TGTGCCAGCAGTGAATATGCCGGCAGGGCCACCGGGGAGCTGTTTTTT; CDR3: CASSEYAGRATGELFF; size: -; J: TRBJ2-2; D: -; V: TRBV25-1
DNA: TGTGCCAGCAGCCTCCAGGGGGGCGTGAATGAGCAGTTCTTC; CDR3: CASSLQGGVNEQFF; size: -; J: TRBJ2-1; D: -; V: TRBV7-3
DNA: TGTGCCAGCACCGAAAAAGGGGACAGGGGAATTGAGCAGTTCTTC; CDR3: CASTEKGDRGIEQFF; size: -; J: TRBJ2-1; D: TRBD1; V: TRBV6-5
DNA: TGTGCCAGCAGCCCTCCCAGGCTAGCGGGGCTTGAGACCCAGTACTTC; CDR3: CASSPPRLAGLETQYF; size: -; J: TRBJ2-5; D: TRBD2; V: TRBV5-6
DNA: TGTGCCAGCAGTCCAGGGGCCCCCAATCAGCCCCAGCATTTT; CDR3: CASSPGAPNQPQHF; size: -; J: TRBJ1-5; D: -; V: TRBV27
DNA: TGTGCCAGCAGTGCAGGGTGGGAGCAGTACTTC; CDR3: CASSAGWEQYF; size: -; J: TRBJ2-7; D: -; V: TRBV6-6
DNA: TGTGCCAGCAGTTCCCCCCGGGACAGGGGGCGTTTGGGTACTGAAGCTTTCTTT; CDR3: CASSSPRDRGRLGTEAFF; size: -; J: TRBJ1-1; D: TRBD1; V: TRBV28
DNA: TGTGCCACCCGGCGGGGGGAATACTACGAGCAGTACTTC; CDR3: CATRRGEYYEQYF; size: once; J: TRBJ2-7; D: TRBD2; V: TRBV6-5
DNA: TGTGCCAGCAGCGCACCTAGCTCGGAGACCCAGTACTTC; CDR3: CASSAPSSETQYF; size: -; J: TRBJ2-5; D: -; V: TRBV6-5
DNA: TGTGCCAGCAGCGTAAGAGTGAACACTGAAGCTTTCTTT; CDR3: CASSVRVNTEAFF; size: -; J: TRBJ1-1; D: -; V: TRBV9
DNA: TGCGCCAGCAGCCGACTGGGACAGCTTAATGAAAAACTGTTTTTT; CDR3: CASSRLGQLNEKLFF; size: -; J: TRBJ1-4; D: TRBD1; V: TRBV5-1
DNA: TGTGCCATCAGGACAGCCTCCTACAATGAGCAGTTCTTC; CDR3: CAIRTASYNEQFF; size: -; J: TRBJ2-1; D: -; V: TRBV6-5
DNA: TGTGCCAGTGGCAGGGGAGCGGGACCTGGCGGGGAGCTGTTTTTT; CDR3: CASGRGAGPGGELFF; size: -; J: TRBJ2-2; D: -; V: TRBV19